A selection of T cell receptor beta chains follows, all from one sample in a study of T cell responses to AZD1222 COVID-19 vaccine. Generated by immunoSEQ multiplex PCR, the TCRdb table keeps only in-frame clones and is missing some. The table shows roughly 100,000 clones, with around 89% occurring only once. The sample here was peripheral blood, taken on day 0 of AZD1222 vaccination. Receptor source: an adult in good health. Both conserved end residues are part of each CDR3. Each record gives: clone size, V gene, D gene, J gene, CDR3 protein, CDR3 DNA. A D gene is named only where the DNA matches it firmly. Rows may omit the clone size; those that give it use once, few, many or a size class.

size: NA; V: TRBV28; D: NA; J: TRBJ2-1; CDR3: CASSLSPSYNEQFF; DNA: TGTGCCAGCAGTTTAAGCCCCTCCTACAATGAGCAGTTCTTC
size: NA; V: TRBV15; D: NA; J: TRBJ2-7; CDR3: CATSRGRSDYEQYF; DNA: TGTGCCACCAGCAGAGGACGATCGGACTACGAGCAGTACTTC
size: few; V: TRBV4-3; D: NA; J: TRBJ2-1; CDR3: CASSPGLLDHEQFF; DNA: TGCGCCAGCAGCCCCGGACTCCTCGACCATGAGCAGTTCTTC
size: NA; V: TRBV5-4; D: NA; J: TRBJ2-1; CDR3: CASSWSQANSYNEQFF; DNA: TGTGCCAGCAGCTGGTCACAGGCGAACTCCTACAATGAGCAGTTCTTC
size: few; V: TRBV19; D: TRBD1; J: TRBJ2-5; CDR3: CASRMGTEKTQYF; DNA: TGTGCCAGTAGGATGGGGACAGAAAAGACCCAGTACTTC
size: NA; V: TRBV11-2; D: NA; J: TRBJ2-7; CDR3: CASSAGSLNYEQYF; DNA: TGTGCCAGCAGCGCCGGCTCCCTGAACTACGAGCAGTACTTC
size: NA; V: TRBV6-2/TRBV6-3; D: TRBD1; J: TRBJ2-6; CDR3: CASSYSRSGGTGSYGANVLTF; DNA: TGTGCCAGCAGTTACTCGCGGTCAGGGGGCACTGGTAGTTATGGGGCCAACGTCCTGACTTTC
size: NA; V: TRBV19; D: TRBD1; J: TRBJ1-6; CDR3: CASSIPGQGDSPLHF; DNA: TGTGCCAGTAGTATCCCGGGACAGGGGGATTCACCCCTCCACTTT
size: NA; V: TRBV11-2; D: NA; J: TRBJ2-2; CDR3: CASNSFRAGGELFF; DNA: TGTGCCAGCAACTCCTTCCGAGCCGGCGGGGAGCTGTTTTTT
size: NA; V: TRBV7-2; D: NA; J: TRBJ1-4; CDR3: CASSFQASGEKLFF; DNA: TGTGCCAGCAGCTTCCAGGCATCGGGGGAAAAACTGTTTTTT